The 15 T cell receptor beta chains reported below all come from one sample, sequenced in a study of T cells in Graves' hyperthyroidism and ophthalmopathy. Amplified regions were TCR beta CDR3 sequences from RNA transcripts. First-round RT-PCR targeting the TCR CDR3 was performed with the HTBI primer set. TCRdb independently ran MiXCR on the multiplex PCR reads; one entry per CDR3 protein. The sample yields hundreds of thousands of distinct CDR3 sequences, 38% seen once. Sequencing was performed on blood. The source of these receptors is a man between 18 and 35 years old with Graves' hyperthyroidism.

The chain links TRBV7-6 to TRBJ2-7; no definite D call. This CDR3 has 14 amino acids. Trimming stripped 1 base from V and 4 bases from J, with 11 bases between. In germline, CDR1 is SGHVS, CDR2 FNYEAQ. The CDR3 loop reads CASSLDHGGYEQYF. In nucleotides, the CDR3 is TGTGCCAGCAGCTTAGATCATGGTGGGTACGAGCAGTACTTC.

This clonotype has a count of ten or more. The CDR3 DNA follows: TGTGCCAGCAGCCTAGGTGCGGGACAACTGTTTTTT. It codes for CASSLGAGQLFF. The chain carries TRBV7-2 and TRBJ1-4, with D maybe TRBD1 (5 bases). V lost 5 bases and J 12 bases, leaving 13 bases between the germline ends. This CDR3 is 12 amino acids long. Looked up from germline, CDR1 is SGHTA and CDR2 is FQGNSA. Complete variable domain (other parts from reference TRBV7-2 and TRBJ1-4): GAGVSQSPSNKVTEKGKDVELRCDPISGHTALYWYRQSLGQGLEFLIYFQGNSAPDKSGLPSDRFSAERTGGSVSTLTIQRTQQEDSAVYLCASSLGAGQLFFGSGTQLSVL.

This clonotype was recorded many times. CDR3 sequence: CASRGQILPRDGYTF. The CDR3 region has the DNA TGTGCCAGCAGGGGACAGATCTTACCAAGGGATGGCTACACCTTC. This sequence joins TRBV2 and TRBJ1-2; TRBD1 matches at 7 bases. The CDR3 covers 15 residues. Trimming took 6 bases from V and 6 from J; bases not matched to a gene: 13. CDR1 is SNHLY and CDR2 is FYNNEI in the germline V gene. The full variable domain, rest sourced from reference TRBV2 and TRBJ1-2, is EPEVTQTPSHQVTQMGQEVILRCVPISNHLYFYWYRQILGQKVEFLVSFYNNEISEKSEIFDDQFSVERPDGSNFTLKIRSTKLEDSAMYFCASRGQILPRDGYTFGSGTRLTVV.

This clonotype was seen only a few times. The chain employs TRBV5-1 and TRBJ2-7; TRBD2 matches at 13 bases. The CDR3 sequence is 16 residues long. Trimming removed 4 bases from V and 2 bases from J; junction bases left unmatched: 6. The V gene's germline CDR1 is SGHRS and CDR2 YFSETQ. The CDR3 loop is CASSQGLAGLAYEQYF. CDR3 nucleotide sequence: TGCGCCAGCAGCCAGGGACTAGCGGGACTCGCCTACGAGCAGTACTTC.

This clonotype was counted only a few times. V usage is TRBV6-6 and J usage is TRBJ2-7; 7 bases are a match to TRBD2. Germline-derived CDR1 and CDR2 are MNHNY and SVGAGI (reference sequence). The length of the CDR3 is 15 residues. V shed 3 bases, J shed 5 bases, and the junction held 10 bases outside the gene matches. The CDR3 nucleotides are TGTGCCAGCAGTTATGACGGACTAGTTGGAAACGAGCAGTACTTC. It codes for CASSYDGLVGNEQYF.

This clonotype was detected a few times. V usage is TRBV6-5 and J usage is TRBJ1-1; tentative D call: TRBD1 (5 bases). Germline V lookup: CDR1 MNHEY, CDR2 SVGAGI. The germline V and J ends were trimmed by 2 bases and 1 base, with 8 bases remaining between them. This CDR3 has 14 residues. For the CDR3, the DNA is TGTGCCAGCAGTTACGAAGGGGCGAACACTGAAGCTTTCTTT. Translated: CASSYEGANTEAFF.

This clonotype was found many times. The rearrangement links TRBV19 to TRBJ2-5; weak D call: TRBD2 (6 bases). Germline V CDR1 and CDR2: LNHDA, SQIVND (reference sequence). The length of the CDR3 is 12 residues. Trimming cost V 5 bases and J 5 bases, with 9 bases left between them. CDR3 bases: TGTGCCAGTAGTGCAGGGAGGGAGACCCAGTACTTC. Translating it yields CASSAGRETQYF.

The chain uses TRBV6-6 and TRBJ2-5; perhaps TRBD2 as D (6 bases). V was shortened by 5 bases and J by 5 bases, with 18 bases between the two germline ends. The CDR3 extends over 15 amino acids. Germline V gene sequence: CDR1 MNHNY, CDR2 SVGAGI (reference sequence). CDR3 region: CASSARTNRGETQYF. CDR3 coding DNA: TGTGCCAGCAGTGCACGGACTAATCGAGGGGAGACCCAGTACTTC.

The genes are TRBV7-2 and TRBJ2-5; TRBD2 agrees at 12 bases. Germline trimming cut 5 bases from V and 6 bases from J; bases unmatched to any gene: 7. This CDR3 has 15 residues. Germline loops: CDR1 SGHTA, CDR2 FQGNSA. The CDR3 region has the DNA TGTGCCAGCAGCGCTCTAGCGGGAGGGCCGCAGACCCAGTACTTC. As protein: CASSALAGGPQTQYF.

This clonotype turned up a few times. The chain has TRBV12-3 or TRBV12-4 and TRBJ1-5; D is ambiguous. Deletions cut 3 bases from V and 4 bases from J, with 10 bases between. The CDR3 has 14 residues. Here the CDR3 reads CASSFSSRNQPQHF. CDR3 DNA sequence: TGTGCCAGCAGTTTCAGCAGTAGGAATCAGCCCCAGCATTTT.

This clonotype was seen a single time. This chain joins TRBV29-1 and TRBJ1-1; D is ambiguous. V was shortened by 5 bases and J by 10 bases, with 20 bases between the two germline ends. In germline, CDR1 is SQVTM, CDR2 ANQGSEA. The CDR3 has 13 residues. In DNA, the CDR3 is TGCAGCGTTCCTTTGGGGATGGACGGGAGAGCTTTCTTT. Its translation: CSVPLGMDGRAFF.

The chain joins TRBV5-1 to TRBJ2-7, with D perhaps assigned TRBD1 or TRBD2 (6 bases each). Germline V gives CDR1 SGHRS, CDR2 YFSETQ. Trimming cost V 4 bases and J 6 bases, with 14 bases left between them. This CDR3 is 13 amino acids long. CDR3 coding DNA: TGCGCCAGCAGCCGGGCAGGGGAGGCCGAGCAGTACTTC. This translates into CASSRAGEAEQYF.

A note on this clonotype: A read error may account for a junction end that differs from germline. This chain links TRBV10-3 with TRBJ1-2; 8 bases map to TRBD1. The CDR3 sequence is 13 residues long. Germline values: CDR1 ENHRY, CDR2 SYGVKD. Here the CDR3 DNA reads TGTGCCAGCAGTTCGGGACAGGCGTATGGCTACACCTTC. This translates into CASSSGQAYGYTF.

This clonotype was detected ten times or more. This rearrangement joins TRBV29-1 to TRBJ1-2, with D perhaps matching TRBD1 (5 bases). This CDR3 region has 12 residues. CDR1 is SQVTM and CDR2 is ANQGSEA in the germline V gene. Trimming shortened V by 2 bases and J by 7 bases, and 11 bases separated the two germline ends. CDR3 residues: CSVESREGGYTF. CDR3 coding DNA: TGCAGCGTTGAAAGCAGGGAGGGTGGCTACACCTTC.

This clonotype was seen a few times. V usage is TRBV16 and J usage is TRBJ1-2, with a weak D call TRBD1 (6 bases). The CDR3 extends over 15 amino acids. V lost 0 bases and J 2 bases, leaving 10 bases between the germline ends. Germline V gene data show CDR1 as KGHSY and CDR2 as FQNENV. DNA of the CDR3: TGTGCCAGCAGCCAATCTTGGGGGCCGAACTATGGCTACACCTTC. This encodes CASSQSWGPNYGYTF.